This passage covers 26 T cell receptor beta chains from one sample sequenced in a study of response to subunit inactivated influenza vaccine. From the RT-PCR reads, TCRdb called clonotypes with MiXCR, one entry per CDR3 protein. The repertoire has about 500,000 distinct CDR3 sequences, 15% to 20% of them found once; the top ten carry roughly 3.1%. The sequences come from CD4+ T cells sorted from PBMCs, collected less than 30 months after vaccination. The source of these receptors is a man between 50 and 75 years old who received an inactivated influenza vaccine.

This clonotype was seen repeatedly, ten times or more. The rearrangement joins TRBV6-2 or TRBV6-3 to TRBJ1-1; perhaps TRBD1 as D (5 bases). The CDR3 loop spans 12 amino acids. Deletions cut 6 bases from V and 5 bases from J, with 10 bases between. Germline V lookup: CDR1 MNHEY, CDR2 SVGEGT. CDR3 amino acids: CASSPGQTEAFF. The CDR3 DNA reads TGTGCCAGCAGCCCGGGGCAGACTGAAGCTTTCTTT.

J is TRBJ2-7 and V is TRBV7-2; 13 bases are a match to TRBD2. This CDR3 region has 17 residues. Unmatched junction bases numbered 7, after V lost 5 bases and J lost 0 bases. CDR1 is SGHTA, CDR2 FQGNSA, per germline. In nucleotides, the CDR3 is TGTGCCAGCAGCAAGGGACTAGCGGGGCTCTTCTCCTACGAGCAGTACTTC. Translating gives CASSKGLAGLFSYEQYF. The entire variable domain, with the rest obtained from reference TRBV7-2 and TRBJ2-7, is as follows: GAGVSQSPSNKVTEKGKDVELRCDPISGHTALYWYRQSLGQGLEFLIYFQGNSAPDKSGLPSDRFSAERTGGSVSTLTIQRTQQEDSAVYLCASSKGLAGLFSYEQYFGPGTRLTVT.

This clonotype has ten or more counts. The V and J genes are TRBV24-1 and TRBJ1-1, with 9 positions matching TRBD1. Trimming cost V 9 bases and J 7 bases; bases outside gene matches: 11. Germline CDR1 KGHDR, CDR2 SFDVKD. This CDR3 spans 14 amino acids. CDR3 amino acids: CATAQGQGYGEAFF. The DNA of the CDR3 is TGTGCCACCGCCCAGGGACAGGGTTATGGTGAAGCTTTCTTT.

In its sample, this clonotype was seen many times. The gene calls are TRBV6-1 and TRBJ1-5; a possible D gene is TRBD1 (6 bases). The V gene lost 4 bases and the J gene lost 5 bases, with 21 bases spanning the gap. The length of the CDR3 is 17 residues. Germline CDR1 MNHNS, CDR2 SASEGT. The CDR3 protein is CASSGPGQRIAHQPQHF. The CDR3 bases are TGTGCCAGCAGTGGCCCGGGACAAAGAATTGCACATCAGCCCCAGCATTTT.

The sample holds many counts of this clonotype. The rearrangement uses TRBV4-2 and TRBJ2-7; unclear D gene. In germline, CDR1 is LGHNA, CDR2 YNFKEQ. This CDR3 contains 14 residues. The V end lost 0 bases, the J end lost 0 bases, and 6 bases lay between the germline ends. CDR3: CASSQDTVSYEQYF. CDR3 nucleotide sequence: TGTGCCAGCAGCCAAGATACGGTCTCCTACGAGCAGTACTTC.

In its sample, this clonotype was seen a few times. The chain has TRBV12-3 or TRBV12-4 and TRBJ1-4, with unresolved D. The V gene lost 7 bases and the J gene lost 3 bases, with 12 bases spanning the gap. The CDR3 runs 14 residues. CDR3 in amino acids: CASTSDGPNEKLFF. The CDR3 region has the DNA TGTGCCAGCACCTCGGACGGACCTAATGAAAAACTGTTTTTT.

The chain has TRBV7-9 and TRBJ1-1; D gene uncertain. The ends were cut back, 3 bases at V and 8 bases at J, with 7 bases in the middle. There are 11 residues in the CDR3. Per germline, CDR1 SEHNR and CDR2 FQNEAQ (reference sequence). The CDR3 protein is CASSFAREAFF. The CDR3 region has the DNA TGTGCCAGCAGCTTTGCCCGGGAAGCTTTCTTT.

CDR3 DNA: TGTGCCAGCAGCCATAGCGGGCGGGACAATGAGCAGTTCTTC. It codes for CASSHSGRDNEQFF. The V and J genes are TRBV12-3 or TRBV12-4 and TRBJ2-1; 7 nucleotides agree with TRBD2. V shed 6 bases and J 5 bases; nucleotides not matched to a gene: 7. The CDR3 loop spans 14 amino acids.

This clonotype was seen at least ten times. The chain employs TRBV20-1 and TRBJ1-1, with D perhaps TRBD1 (5 bases). From germline, CDR1 is DFQATT and CDR2 SNEGSKA (reference sequence). This CDR3 has 13 residues. Trimming left V 3 bases short and J 2 bases short, with 10 bases between. The CDR3 protein is CSASRTGNTEAFF. DNA for the CDR3: TGCAGTGCTAGCCGTACAGGAAACACTGAAGCTTTCTTT.

This clonotype has a handful of counts. The chain joins TRBV20-1 to TRBJ2-6; D possibly corresponds to TRBD2 (5 bases). Germline V gene sequence: CDR1 DFQATT, CDR2 SNEGSKA (reference sequence). The V end lost 6 bases, the J end lost 0 bases, and 18 bases lay between the germline ends. This CDR3 contains 17 residues. The CDR3 reads CSALPWTHSSGANVLTF. DNA of the CDR3: TGCAGTGCCCTTCCTTGGACTCATTCCTCTGGGGCCAACGTCCTGACTTTC.

This clonotype was picked up a small number of times. The rearrangement links TRBV10-3 to TRBJ1-1; tentative D call: TRBD1 (5 bases). Between the trimmed V and J ends, which lost 4 bases and 2 bases, there was a span of 11 bases. The CDR3 sequence is 14 residues long. The V gene's germline CDR1 is ENHRY and CDR2 SYGVKD. The CDR3 sequence is CAISATRDNTEAFF. For the CDR3, the DNA is TGTGCCATCAGTGCGACAAGGGACAACACTGAAGCTTTCTTT.

This clonotype occurred once. The chain couples TRBV21-1 to TRBJ2-1. TRBV21-1 is annotated as a pseudogene. The CDR3 totals 9 residues. In DNA, the CDR3 is TGTGCCAGCAGCAAAGCGAGGTTCTTC. This codes for CASSKARFF.

V and J are TRBV20-1 and TRBJ2-1; D remains ambiguous. The CDR3 totals 15 residues. The germline V gene has CDR1 DFQATT and CDR2 SNEGSKA (reference sequence). V gave up 6 bases and J gave up 1 base, with 16 bases separating them. DNA of the CDR3: TGCAGTGCACCTAGACACGGTCCTTCCTACAATGAGCAGTTCTTC. This sequence encodes CSAPRHGPSYNEQFF.

This clonotype was counted a few times. The J gene is TRBJ2-5, the V gene TRBV24-1; D gene unclear. There are 13 residues in the CDR3. Germline-derived CDR1 and CDR2 are KGHDR and SFDVKD. V lost 4 bases and J 2 bases, leaving 7 bases between the germline ends. The CDR3, as DNA: TGTGCCACCAGTGACAGGATACAAGAGACCCAGTACTTC. Translating it yields CATSDRIQETQYF.

The sample holds many counts of this clonotype. The rearrangement joins TRBV4-3 to TRBJ2-5; D is unresolved. The CDR3 consists of 12 residues. Germline V gene lookup returns CDR1 LGHNA and CDR2 YSLEER. Trimming took 3 bases from V and 5 from J, leaving 7 bases between them. As DNA, the CDR3 is TGCGCCAGCAGCCACCCGGGTGAGACCCAGTACTTC. Translating it yields CASSHPGETQYF.

The chain couples TRBV29-1 to TRBJ2-1; unclear D gene. The ends were cut back, 4 bases at V and 0 bases at J, with 10 bases in the middle. Germline CDR1 is SQVTM and CDR2 is ANQGSEA. The CDR3 extends over 14 amino acids. CDR3 DNA sequence: TGCAGCGTTGTTGCAGCTAGCTCCTACAATGAGCAGTTCTTC. Translation gives CSVVAASSYNEQFF.

This clonotype showed up many times. The chain employs TRBV20-1 and TRBJ1-2; D perhaps matches TRBD1 (6 bases). V was trimmed by 4 bases and J by 5 bases, leaving 11 bases between them. The CDR3 is 12 amino acids. Per the germline V gene, CDR1 is DFQATT and CDR2 is SNEGSKA (reference sequence). CDR3 residues: CSAKTGWYGYTF. CDR3 bases: TGCAGTGCTAAGACAGGCTGGTATGGCTACACCTTC.

The gene calls are TRBV10-2 and TRBJ1-4; D gene uncertain. Germline-derived CDR1 and CDR2 are WSHSY and SAAADI. V was shortened by 7 bases and J by 6 bases, with 6 bases between the two germline ends. This CDR3 region has 11 residues. CDR3 DNA: TGCGCCAGCAAGAGGGATGAAAAACTGTTTTTT. As protein: CASKRDEKLFF.

This clonotype was seen at least ten times. The chain employs TRBV29-1 and TRBJ2-5; 8 bases align to TRBD2. This CDR3 contains 12 residues. J was trimmed by 2 bases and V by 5 bases; bases with no gene match: 1. CDR1 SQVTM and CDR2 ANQGSEA come from the germline V gene. In DNA, the CDR3 is TGCAGCGTTCGGGGGGGTCAAGAGACCCAGTACTTC. Translating gives CSVRGGQETQYF.

This clonotype was seen repeatedly, ten times or more. The gene calls are TRBV20-1 and TRBJ1-2; D gene unclear. The CDR3 loop spans 8 amino acids. Germline lookup yields CDR1 DFQATT and CDR2 SNEGSKA (reference sequence). V lost 5 bases and J 10 bases, leaving 5 bases between the germline ends. CDR3 nucleotides: TGCAGTGCTTTGGTCTACACCTTC. Translation: CSALVYTF.

The V gene is TRBV12-3 or TRBV12-4, the J gene TRBJ1-3; 8 bases are a match to TRBD1. The CDR3 length is 15 residues. The ends lost 5 bases at V and 8 bases at J; junction bases unmatched: 11. In DNA form, the CDR3 reads TGTGCCAGCAGTCTCGACAGGGGAAGTAGGGACACCATATATTTT. This sequence encodes CASSLDRGSRDTIYF.

This clonotype has just a few counts. The rearrangement joins TRBV5-5 to TRBJ2-1, with 8 bases fitting TRBD2. V was pared by 3 bases and J by 7 bases, with 6 bases of the junction left unmatched. Germline CDR1 reads SGHKS; CDR2 reads YYEKEE (reference sequence). This CDR3 has 14 amino acids. The CDR3 DNA is TGTGCCAGCAGCTGGGGAGCGGGGGTGAATGAGCAGTTCTTC. It is translated as CASSWGAGVNEQFF.

The chain joins TRBV10-3 to TRBJ2-2; the match to TRBD1 covers 9 bases. With 7 bases clipped from V and 0 bases from J, the junction kept 6 bases outside the gene matches. Germline V gene lookup returns CDR1 ENHRY and CDR2 SYGVKD. CDR3 length: 16 residues. The CDR3 sequence: CAINDRDRANTGELFF. The CDR3, as DNA: TGTGCCATCAACGACCGGGACAGGGCGAACACCGGGGAGCTGTTTTTT.

This clonotype showed up just a few times. CDR3 sequence reads: CASSRTMGQAGAFF. The DNA for the CDR3 is TGTGCCAGCAGCCGGACGATGGGGCAAGCCGGAGCTTTCTTT. V is TRBV14 and J is TRBJ1-1; possibly TRBD1 for D (5 bases). V was cut by 4 bases and J by 10 bases, with 19 bases left in between. Germline loops: CDR1 SGHDN, CDR2 FVKESK. This CDR3 has 14 residues.

The V and J genes are TRBV28 and TRBJ1-2; D is unclear. V was pared by 5 bases and J by 8 bases, with 18 bases between. The CDR3 runs 14 residues. Per the germline V gene, CDR1 is MDHEN and CDR2 is SYDVKM. The CDR3 region is CASSPTARFRGYTF. The CDR3 DNA reads TGTGCCAGCAGTCCCACCGCCCGGTTTAGGGGCTACACCTTC.

The chain recombines TRBV12-3 or TRBV12-4 with TRBJ1-4, with D uncertain. The CDR3 length is 13 residues. Trimming took off 7 bases at V and 3 bases at J, with 9 bases between the two ends. The CDR3 coding sequence is TGTGCCAGCACCTCGCGAGCTAATGAAAAACTGTTTTTT. This encodes CASTSRANEKLFF.